Described below is a single TCR beta chain sequence and its context. Its specificity is not known. The data were taken from a study of T-cell memory formation after mild COVID-19. MiXCR was run by TCRdb on the 5' RACE reads, yielding one entry per CDR3 protein. This sample has over 150,000 distinct CDR3 sequences, with about 20% found just once. Study observations and caveats: Contracting clones from day 15 to 85 had balanced CD4/CD8; later expanders favoured CD4+. Cross-reactive memory appears to have joined, as suggested by some responding clones showing up in pre-infection memory.

The receptor's source is an adult woman who had mild COVID-19 (a few samples of this study predate the infection). Cell type and time point are not known. Sequencing was done on a sample of PBMCs or a T cell subset sorted from them (not recorded which).

CDR3 sequence: CASSLGLMSNQPQHF. CDR3 DNA: TGCGCCAGCAGCTTGGGACTGATGAGCAATCAGCCCCAGCATTTT. V gene TRBV5-1 combines with J gene TRBJ1-5; D not resolved. CDR3 size: 15 residues. Germline assignment: CDR1 SGHRS and CDR2 YFSETQ. Trimming took 0 bases from V and 1 from J, leaving 8 bases between them.